This TCR beta chain derives from a study of cytotoxic CD8 clonotypes in ibrutinib-treated CLL. Some clones are missing from TCRdb's copy, which holds only in-frame ones; the method was immunoSEQ multiplex PCR. The repertoire holds fewer than 20,000 clones, with 50% to 75% as singletons. This CDR3 has 12 residues. Germline V CDR1 and CDR2: WNHNN, SYGVQD (reference sequence). The V and J ends lost 5 bases and 7 bases respectively, with 11 bases between them. The clonotype was recovered from a human donor with chronic lymphocytic leukemia. J is TRBJ1-1 and V is TRBV10-1, with a weak D call TRBD1 (6 bases). The specimen was PBMCs, collected after 12 months of ibrutinib treatment. The DNA of the CDR3 is TGCGCCAGCAGTAGGGACAAGGGTGAAGCTTTCTTT. Encoded protein: CASSRDKGEAFF.